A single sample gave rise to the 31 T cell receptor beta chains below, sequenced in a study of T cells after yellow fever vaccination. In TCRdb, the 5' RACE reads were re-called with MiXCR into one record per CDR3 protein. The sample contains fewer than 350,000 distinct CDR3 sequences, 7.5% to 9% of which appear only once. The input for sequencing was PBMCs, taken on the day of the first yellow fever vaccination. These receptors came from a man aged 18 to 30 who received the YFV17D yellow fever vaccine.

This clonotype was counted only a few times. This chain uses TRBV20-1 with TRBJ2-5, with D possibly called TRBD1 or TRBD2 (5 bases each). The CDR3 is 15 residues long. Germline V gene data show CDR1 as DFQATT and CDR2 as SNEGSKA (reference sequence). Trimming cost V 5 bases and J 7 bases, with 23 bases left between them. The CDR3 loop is CSAPGRTWGGGTQYF. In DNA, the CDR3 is TGCAGTGCTCCGGGCAGGACATGGGGTGGGGGGACCCAGTACTTC.

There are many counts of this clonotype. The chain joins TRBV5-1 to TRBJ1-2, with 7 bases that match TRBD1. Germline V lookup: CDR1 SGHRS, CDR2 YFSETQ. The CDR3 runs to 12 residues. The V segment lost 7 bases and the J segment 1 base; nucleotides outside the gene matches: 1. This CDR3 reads CASGQDNYGYTF. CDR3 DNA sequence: TGCGCCAGCGGACAGGATAACTATGGCTACACCTTC.

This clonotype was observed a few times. The CDR3 spells CASSEGQNSGNTIYF. The CDR3 nucleotides are TGTGCCAGCAGCGAGGGACAGAACTCTGGAAACACCATATATTTT. V and J are TRBV4-2 and TRBJ1-3; 7 bases are a match to TRBD1. V lost 5 bases and J lost 0; bases outside the gene matches: 4. From germline, CDR1 is LGHNA and CDR2 YNFKEQ. The CDR3 is 15 amino acids.

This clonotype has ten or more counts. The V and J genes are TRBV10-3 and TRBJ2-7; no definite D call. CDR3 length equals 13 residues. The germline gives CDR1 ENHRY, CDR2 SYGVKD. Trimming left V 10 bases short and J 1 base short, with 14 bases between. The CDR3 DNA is TGTGCCACCCGGGCTACCCTATCCTACGAGCAGTACTTC. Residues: CATRATLSYEQYF.

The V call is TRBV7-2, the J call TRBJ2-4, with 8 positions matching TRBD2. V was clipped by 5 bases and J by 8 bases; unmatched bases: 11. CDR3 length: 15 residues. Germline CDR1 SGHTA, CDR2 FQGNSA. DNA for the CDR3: TGTGCCAGCAGCCTGAAAGCCGGGGGGGCCGACATTCAGTACTTC. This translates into CASSLKAGGADIQYF.

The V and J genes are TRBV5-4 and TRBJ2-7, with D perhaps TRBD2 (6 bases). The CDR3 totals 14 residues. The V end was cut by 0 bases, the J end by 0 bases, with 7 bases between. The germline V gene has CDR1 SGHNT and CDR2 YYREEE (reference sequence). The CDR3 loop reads CASSLATSSYEQYF. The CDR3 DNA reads TGTGCCAGCAGCTTGGCGACTAGCTCCTACGAGCAGTACTTC.

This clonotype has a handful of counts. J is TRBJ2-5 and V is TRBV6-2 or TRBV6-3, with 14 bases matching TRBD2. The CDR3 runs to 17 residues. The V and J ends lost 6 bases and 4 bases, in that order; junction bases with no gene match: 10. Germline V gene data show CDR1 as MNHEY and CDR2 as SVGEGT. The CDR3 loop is CASSPGLAGGEGETQYF. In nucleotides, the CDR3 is TGTGCCAGCAGCCCAGGACTAGCGGGGGGAGAGGGAGAGACCCAGTACTTC.

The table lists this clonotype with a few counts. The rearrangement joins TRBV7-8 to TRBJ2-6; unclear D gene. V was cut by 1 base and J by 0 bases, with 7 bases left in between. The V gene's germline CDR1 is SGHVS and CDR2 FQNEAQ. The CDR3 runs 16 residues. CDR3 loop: CASSLVLGSGANVLTF. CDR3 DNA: TGTGCCAGCAGCTTAGTGTTGGGCTCTGGGGCCAACGTCCTGACTTTC.

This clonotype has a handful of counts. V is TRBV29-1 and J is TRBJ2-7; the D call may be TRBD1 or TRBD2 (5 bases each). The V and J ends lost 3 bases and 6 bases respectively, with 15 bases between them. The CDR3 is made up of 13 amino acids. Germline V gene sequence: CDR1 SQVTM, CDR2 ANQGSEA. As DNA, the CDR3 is TGCAGCGTTGATCAGGGCACCGGAGGCGAGCAGTACTTC. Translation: CSVDQGTGGEQYF.

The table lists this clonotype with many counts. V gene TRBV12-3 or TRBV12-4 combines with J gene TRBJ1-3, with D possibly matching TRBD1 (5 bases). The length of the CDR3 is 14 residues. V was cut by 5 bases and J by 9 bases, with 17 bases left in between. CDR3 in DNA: TGTGCCAGCAGTCCCGGGACCGGGTTTTTCACCATATATTTT. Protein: CASSPGTGFFTIYF.

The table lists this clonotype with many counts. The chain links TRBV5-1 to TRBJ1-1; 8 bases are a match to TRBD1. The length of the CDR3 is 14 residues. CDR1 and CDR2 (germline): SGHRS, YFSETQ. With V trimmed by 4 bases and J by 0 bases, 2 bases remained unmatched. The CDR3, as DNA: TGCGCCAGCAGCCCGGACAGGGTGAACACTGAAGCTTTCTTT. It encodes CASSPDRVNTEAFF.

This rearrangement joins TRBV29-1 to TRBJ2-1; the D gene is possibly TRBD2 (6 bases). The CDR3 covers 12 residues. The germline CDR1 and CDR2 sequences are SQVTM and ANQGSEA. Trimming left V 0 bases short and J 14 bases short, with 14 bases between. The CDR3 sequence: CSVEEAREEEFF. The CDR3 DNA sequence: TGCAGCGTTGAAGAAGCCAGGGAGGAGGAGTTCTTC.

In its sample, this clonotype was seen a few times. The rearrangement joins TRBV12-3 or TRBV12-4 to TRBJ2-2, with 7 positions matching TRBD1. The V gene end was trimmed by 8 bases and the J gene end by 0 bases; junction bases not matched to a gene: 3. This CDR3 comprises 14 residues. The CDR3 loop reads CASWTGANTGELFF. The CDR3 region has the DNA TGTGCCAGCTGGACAGGAGCGAACACCGGGGAGCTGTTTTTT.

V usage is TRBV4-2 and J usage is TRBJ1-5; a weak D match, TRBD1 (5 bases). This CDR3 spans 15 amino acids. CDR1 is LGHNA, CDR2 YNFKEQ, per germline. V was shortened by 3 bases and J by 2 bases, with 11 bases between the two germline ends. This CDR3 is CASSQEGMGNQPQHF. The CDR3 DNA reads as TGTGCCAGCAGCCAGGAGGGGATGGGCAATCAGCCCCAGCATTTT.

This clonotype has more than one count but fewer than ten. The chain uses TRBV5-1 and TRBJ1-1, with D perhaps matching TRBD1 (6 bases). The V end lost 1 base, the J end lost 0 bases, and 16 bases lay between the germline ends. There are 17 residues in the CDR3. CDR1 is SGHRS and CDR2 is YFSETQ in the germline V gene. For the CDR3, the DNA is TGCGCCAGCAGCTTGTGGGGGCCCAGGGAATTGAACACTGAAGCTTTCTTT. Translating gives CASSLWGPRELNTEAFF.

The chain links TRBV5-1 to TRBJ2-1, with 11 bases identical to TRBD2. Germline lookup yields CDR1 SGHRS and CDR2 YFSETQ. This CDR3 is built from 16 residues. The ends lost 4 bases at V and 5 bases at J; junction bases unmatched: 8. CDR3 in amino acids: CASSDPSGGTNNEQFF. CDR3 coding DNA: TGCGCCAGCAGCGACCCTAGCGGGGGGACTAACAATGAGCAGTTCTTC.

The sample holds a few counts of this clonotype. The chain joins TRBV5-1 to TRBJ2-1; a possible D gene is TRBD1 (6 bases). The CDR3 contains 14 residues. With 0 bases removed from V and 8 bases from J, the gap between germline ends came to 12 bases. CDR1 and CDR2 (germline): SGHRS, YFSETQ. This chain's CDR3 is CASSLGGRGDEQFF. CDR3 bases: TGCGCCAGCAGCTTGGGAGGCAGGGGAGATGAGCAGTTCTTC.

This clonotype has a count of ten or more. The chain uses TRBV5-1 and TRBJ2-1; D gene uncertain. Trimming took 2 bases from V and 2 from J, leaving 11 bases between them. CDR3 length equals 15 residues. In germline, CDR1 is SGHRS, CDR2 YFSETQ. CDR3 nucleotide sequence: TGCGCCAGCAGCTTTGCACTCCGACCCTACAATGAGCAGTTCTTC. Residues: CASSFALRPYNEQFF.

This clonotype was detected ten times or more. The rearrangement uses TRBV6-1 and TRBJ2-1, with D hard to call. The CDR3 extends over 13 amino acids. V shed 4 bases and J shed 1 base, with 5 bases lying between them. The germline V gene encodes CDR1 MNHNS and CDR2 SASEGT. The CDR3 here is CASSATSYNEQFF. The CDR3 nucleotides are TGTGCCAGCAGTGCGACATCCTACAATGAGCAGTTCTTC.

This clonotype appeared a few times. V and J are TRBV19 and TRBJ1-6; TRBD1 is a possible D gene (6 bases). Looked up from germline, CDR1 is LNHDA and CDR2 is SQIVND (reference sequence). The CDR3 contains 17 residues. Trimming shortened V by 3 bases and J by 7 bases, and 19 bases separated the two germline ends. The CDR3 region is CASSIGYPDSENSPLHF. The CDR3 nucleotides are TGTGCCAGTAGTATCGGGTACCCGGACAGTGAAAATTCACCCCTCCACTTT.

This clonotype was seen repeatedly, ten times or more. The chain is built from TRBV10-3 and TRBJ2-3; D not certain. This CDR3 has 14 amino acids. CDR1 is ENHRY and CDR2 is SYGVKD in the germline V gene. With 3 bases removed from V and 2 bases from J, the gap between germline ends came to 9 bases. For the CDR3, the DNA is TGTGCCATCAGTGAAGTAGGGCTCACAGATACGCAGTATTTT. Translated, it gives CAISEVGLTDTQYF.

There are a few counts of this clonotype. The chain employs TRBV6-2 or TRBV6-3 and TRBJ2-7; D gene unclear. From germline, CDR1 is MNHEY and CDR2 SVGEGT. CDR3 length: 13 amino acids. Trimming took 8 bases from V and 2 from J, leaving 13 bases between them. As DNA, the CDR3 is TGTGCCAGCCGTTCTTTAGAAACCTACGAGCAGTACTTC. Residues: CASRSLETYEQYF.

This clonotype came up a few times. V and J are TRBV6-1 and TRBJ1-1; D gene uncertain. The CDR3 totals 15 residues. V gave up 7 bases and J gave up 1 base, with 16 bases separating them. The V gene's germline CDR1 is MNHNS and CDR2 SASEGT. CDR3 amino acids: CASTQPPTWNTEAFF. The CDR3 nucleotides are TGTGCCAGCACCCAACCCCCTACCTGGAACACTGAAGCTTTCTTT.

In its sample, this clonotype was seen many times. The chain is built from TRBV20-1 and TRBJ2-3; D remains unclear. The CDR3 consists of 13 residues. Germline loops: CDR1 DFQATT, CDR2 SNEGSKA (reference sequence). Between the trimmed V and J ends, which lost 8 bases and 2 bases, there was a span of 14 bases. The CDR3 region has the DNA TGCAGTACTAAAGGTCCGCTCACAGATACGCAGTATTTT. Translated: CSTKGPLTDTQYF.

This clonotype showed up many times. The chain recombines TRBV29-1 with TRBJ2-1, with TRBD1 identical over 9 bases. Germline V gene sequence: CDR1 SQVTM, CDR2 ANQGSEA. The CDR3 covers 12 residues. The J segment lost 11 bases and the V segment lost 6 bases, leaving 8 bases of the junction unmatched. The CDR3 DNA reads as TGCAGCGTACACACAGGGGGCCCCCAGCAGTTCTTC. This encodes CSVHTGGPQQFF.

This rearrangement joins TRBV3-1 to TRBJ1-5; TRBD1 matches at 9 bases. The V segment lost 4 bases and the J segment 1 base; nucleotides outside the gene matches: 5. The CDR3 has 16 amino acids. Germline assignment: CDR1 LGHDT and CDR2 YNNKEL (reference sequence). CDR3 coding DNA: TGTGCCAGCAGCCCAGGACAGGGGCGAAGCAATCAGCCCCAGCATTTT. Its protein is CASSPGQGRSNQPQHF.

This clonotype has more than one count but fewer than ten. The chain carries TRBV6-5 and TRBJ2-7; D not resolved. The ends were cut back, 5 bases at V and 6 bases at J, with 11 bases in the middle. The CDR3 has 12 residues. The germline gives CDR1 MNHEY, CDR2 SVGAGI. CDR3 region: CASSPISGEQYF. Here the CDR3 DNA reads TGTGCCAGCAGTCCAATCTCAGGCGAGCAGTACTTC.

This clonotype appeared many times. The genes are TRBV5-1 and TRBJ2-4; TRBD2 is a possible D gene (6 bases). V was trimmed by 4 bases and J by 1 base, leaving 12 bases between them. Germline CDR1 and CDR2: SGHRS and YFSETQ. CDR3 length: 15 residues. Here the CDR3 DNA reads TGCGCCAGCAGCCTGGGACTCTTGGCCAAAAACATTCAGTACTTC. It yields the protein CASSLGLLAKNIQYF.

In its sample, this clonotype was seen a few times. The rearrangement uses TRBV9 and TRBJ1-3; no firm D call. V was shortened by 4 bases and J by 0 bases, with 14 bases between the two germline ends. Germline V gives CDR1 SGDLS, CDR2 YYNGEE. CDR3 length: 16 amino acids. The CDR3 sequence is CASSSRRESSGNTIYF. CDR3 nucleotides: TGTGCCAGCAGCTCCCGACGGGAGTCCTCTGGAAACACCATATATTTT.

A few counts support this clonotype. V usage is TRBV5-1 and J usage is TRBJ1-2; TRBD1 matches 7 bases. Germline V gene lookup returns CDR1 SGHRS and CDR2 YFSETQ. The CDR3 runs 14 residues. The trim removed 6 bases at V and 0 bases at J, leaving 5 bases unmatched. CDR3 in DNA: TGCGCCAGCAAATCCGGACAGGCTAACTATGGCTACACCTTC. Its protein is CASKSGQANYGYTF. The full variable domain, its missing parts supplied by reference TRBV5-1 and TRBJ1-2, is KAGVTQTPRYLIKTRGQQVTLSCSPISGHRSVSWYQQTPGQGLQFLFEYFSETQRNKGNFPGRFSGRQFSNSRSEMNVSTLELGDSALYLCASKSGQANYGYTFGSGTRLTVV.

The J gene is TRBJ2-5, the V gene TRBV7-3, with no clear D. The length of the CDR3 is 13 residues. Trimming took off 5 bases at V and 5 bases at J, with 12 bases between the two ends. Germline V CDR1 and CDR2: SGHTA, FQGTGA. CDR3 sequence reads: CASSQYFGETQYF. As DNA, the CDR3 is TGTGCCAGCAGCCAATACTTTGGGGAGACCCAGTACTTC.